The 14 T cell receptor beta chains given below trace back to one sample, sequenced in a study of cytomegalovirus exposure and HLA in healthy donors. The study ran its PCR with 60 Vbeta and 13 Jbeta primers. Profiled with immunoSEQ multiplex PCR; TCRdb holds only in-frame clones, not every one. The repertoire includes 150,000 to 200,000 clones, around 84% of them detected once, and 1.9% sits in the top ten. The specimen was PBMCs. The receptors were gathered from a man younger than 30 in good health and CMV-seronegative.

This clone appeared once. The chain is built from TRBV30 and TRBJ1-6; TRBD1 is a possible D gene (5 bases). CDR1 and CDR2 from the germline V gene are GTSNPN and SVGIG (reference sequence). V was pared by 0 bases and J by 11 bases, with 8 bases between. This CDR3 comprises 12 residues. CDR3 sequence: CAWSVGAPPLHF. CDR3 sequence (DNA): TGTGCCTGGAGTGTTGGGGCGCCACCCCTCCACTTT.

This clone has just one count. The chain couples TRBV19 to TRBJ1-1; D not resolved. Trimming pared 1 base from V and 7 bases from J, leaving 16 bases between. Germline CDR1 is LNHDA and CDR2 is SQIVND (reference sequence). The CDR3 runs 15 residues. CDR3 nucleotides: TGTGCCAGTAGTATAGTTTCCGACACCCGGGGTGAAGCTTTCTTT. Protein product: CASSIVSDTRGEAFF.

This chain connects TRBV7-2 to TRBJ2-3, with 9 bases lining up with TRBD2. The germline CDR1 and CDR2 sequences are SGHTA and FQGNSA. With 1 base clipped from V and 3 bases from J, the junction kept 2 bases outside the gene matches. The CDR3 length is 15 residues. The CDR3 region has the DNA TGTGCCAGCAGCTTAGTAGCGGGGGCTACAGATACGCAGTATTTT. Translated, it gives CASSLVAGATDTQYF. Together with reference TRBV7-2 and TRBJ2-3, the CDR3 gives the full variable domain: GAGVSQSPSNKVTEKGKDVELRCDPISGHTALYWYRQSLGQGLEFLIYFQGNSAPDKSGLPSDRFSAERTGGSVSTLTIQRTQQEDSAVYLCASSLVAGATDTQYFGPGTRLTVL.

The CDR3 nucleotides read TGTGCCAGTAGCCCAGGACAGCCCGGTCGCTATGGCTACACCTTC. Translated, it gives CASSPGQPGRYGYTF. The chain combines TRBV19 with TRBJ1-2, with D possibly being TRBD1 (6 bases). The CDR3 totals 15 residues. V was trimmed by 6 bases and J by 4 bases, leaving 18 bases between them. The V gene's germline CDR1 is LNHDA and CDR2 SQIVND (reference sequence).

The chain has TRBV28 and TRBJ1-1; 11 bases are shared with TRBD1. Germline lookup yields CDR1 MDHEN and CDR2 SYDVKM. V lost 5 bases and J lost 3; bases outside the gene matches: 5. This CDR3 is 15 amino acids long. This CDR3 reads CASSPWDRGDTEAFF. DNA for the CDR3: TGTGCCAGCAGTCCCTGGGACAGGGGGGACACTGAAGCTTTCTTT.

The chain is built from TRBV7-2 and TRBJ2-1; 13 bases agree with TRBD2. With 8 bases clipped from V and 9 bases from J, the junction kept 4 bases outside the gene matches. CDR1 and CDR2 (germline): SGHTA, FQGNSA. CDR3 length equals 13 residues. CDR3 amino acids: CASLWTSGGEQFF. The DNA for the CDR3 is TGTGCCAGCCTCTGGACTAGCGGGGGTGAGCAGTTCTTC.

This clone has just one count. The CDR3 is CASRVTGGWYEQYF. In nucleotides, the CDR3 is TGTGCCAGCAGGGTAACTGGGGGGTGGTACGAGCAGTACTTC. The rearrangement uses TRBV27 and TRBJ2-7; tentatively, D is TRBD2 (6 bases). V lost 6 bases to trimming and J lost 4 bases, with 16 bases between them. The CDR3 is 14 residues long. The germline V gene encodes CDR1 MNHEY and CDR2 SMNVEV (reference sequence).

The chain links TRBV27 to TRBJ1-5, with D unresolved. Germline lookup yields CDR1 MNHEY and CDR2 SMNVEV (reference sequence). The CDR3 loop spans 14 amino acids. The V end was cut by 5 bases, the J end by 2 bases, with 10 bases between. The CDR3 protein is CASSLLGRNQPQHF. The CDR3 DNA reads TGTGCCAGCAGTCTCCTGGGCCGCAATCAGCCCCAGCATTTT.

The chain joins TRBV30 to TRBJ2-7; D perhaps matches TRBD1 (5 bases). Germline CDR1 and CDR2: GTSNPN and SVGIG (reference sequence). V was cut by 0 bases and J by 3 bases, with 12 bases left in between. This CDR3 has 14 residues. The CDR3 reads CAWSVRDRGYEQYF. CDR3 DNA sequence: TGTGCCTGGAGTGTACGAGACAGAGGCTACGAGCAGTACTTC.

The CDR3 region is CASSVATSGRTDTQYF. The CDR3 nucleotides are TGTGCCAGCAGCGTGGCGACTAGCGGGAGAACAGATACGCAGTATTTT. The J gene is TRBJ2-3, the V gene TRBV9, with TRBD2 matching over 12 bases. Unmatched junction bases numbered 4, after V lost 2 bases and J lost 3 bases. CDR1 and CDR2 from the germline V gene are SGDLS and YYNGEE. This CDR3 has 16 residues.

CDR3 DNA sequence: TGTGCCAGCAGCCCAGCGGGGACCCCATCCCAAGAGACCCAGTACTTC. Its translation: CASSPAGTPSQETQYF. V gene TRBV7-2 combines with J gene TRBJ2-5; 7 bases are a match to TRBD2. In germline, CDR1 is SGHTA, CDR2 FQGNSA. V was clipped by 5 bases and J by 1 base; unmatched bases: 10. CDR3 size: 16 residues. Together with reference TRBV7-2 and TRBJ2-5, the CDR3 gives the full variable domain: GAGVSQSPSNKVTEKGKDVELRCDPISGHTALYWYRQSLGQGLEFLIYFQGNSAPDKSGLPSDRFSAERTGGSVSTLTIQRTQQEDSAVYLCASSPAGTPSQETQYFGPGTRLLVL.

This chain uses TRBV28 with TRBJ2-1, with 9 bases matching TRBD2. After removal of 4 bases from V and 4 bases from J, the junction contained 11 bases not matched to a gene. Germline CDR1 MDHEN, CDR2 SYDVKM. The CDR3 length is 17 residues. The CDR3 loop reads CASSYLGASGAYNEQFF. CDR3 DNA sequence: TGTGCCAGCAGTTACCTCGGGGCTAGCGGGGCTTACAATGAGCAGTTCTTC.

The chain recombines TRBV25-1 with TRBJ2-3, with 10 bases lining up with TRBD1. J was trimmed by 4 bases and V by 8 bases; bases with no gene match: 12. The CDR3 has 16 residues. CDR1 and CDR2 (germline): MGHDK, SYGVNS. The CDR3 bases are TGTGCCAGCGGGAGAGGGACAGGGGCTGTCGCAGATACGCAGTATTTT. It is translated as CASGRGTGAVADTQYF.

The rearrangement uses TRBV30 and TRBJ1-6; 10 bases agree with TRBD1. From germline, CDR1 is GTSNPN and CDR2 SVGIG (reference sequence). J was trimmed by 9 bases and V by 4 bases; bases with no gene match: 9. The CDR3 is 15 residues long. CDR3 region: CAWTTKGTGVSPLHF. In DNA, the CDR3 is TGTGCCTGGACGACGAAAGGGACAGGGGTTTCACCCCTCCACTTT.